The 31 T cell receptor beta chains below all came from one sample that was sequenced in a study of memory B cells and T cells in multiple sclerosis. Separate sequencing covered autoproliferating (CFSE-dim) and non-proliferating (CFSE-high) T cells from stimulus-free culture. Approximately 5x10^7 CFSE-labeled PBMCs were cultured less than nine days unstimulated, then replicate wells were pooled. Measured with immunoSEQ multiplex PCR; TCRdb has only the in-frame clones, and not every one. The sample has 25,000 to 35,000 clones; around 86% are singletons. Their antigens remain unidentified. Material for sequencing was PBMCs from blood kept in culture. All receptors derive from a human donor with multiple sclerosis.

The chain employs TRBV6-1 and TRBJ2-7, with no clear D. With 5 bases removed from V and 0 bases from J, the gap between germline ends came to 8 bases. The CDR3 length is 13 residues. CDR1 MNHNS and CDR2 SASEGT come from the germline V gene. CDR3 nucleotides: TGTGCCAGCAGTCTCACCCGCTCCTACGAGCAGTACTTC. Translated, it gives CASSLTRSYEQYF.

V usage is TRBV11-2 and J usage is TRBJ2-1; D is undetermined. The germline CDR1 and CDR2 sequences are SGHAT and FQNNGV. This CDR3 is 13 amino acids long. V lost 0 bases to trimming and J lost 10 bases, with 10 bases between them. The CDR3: CASSLDQGDEQFF. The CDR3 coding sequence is TGTGCCAGCAGCTTAGATCAAGGCGACGAGCAGTTCTTC.

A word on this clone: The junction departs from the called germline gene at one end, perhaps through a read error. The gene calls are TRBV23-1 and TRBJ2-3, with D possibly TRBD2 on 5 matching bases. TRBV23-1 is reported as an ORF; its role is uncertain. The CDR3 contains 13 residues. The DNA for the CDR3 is TGCACCAGCAGTTTGCCGAGGGCCTTTACGCAGTATTTT. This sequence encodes CTSSLPRAFTQYF.

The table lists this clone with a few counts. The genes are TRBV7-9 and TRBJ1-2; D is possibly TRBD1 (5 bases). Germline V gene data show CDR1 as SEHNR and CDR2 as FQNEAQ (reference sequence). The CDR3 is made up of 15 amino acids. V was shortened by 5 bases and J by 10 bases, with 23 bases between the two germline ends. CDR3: CASSLGTPGKGFYTF. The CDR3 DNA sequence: TGTGCCAGCAGCCTCGGGACCCCCGGGAAAGGGTTCTACACCTTC.

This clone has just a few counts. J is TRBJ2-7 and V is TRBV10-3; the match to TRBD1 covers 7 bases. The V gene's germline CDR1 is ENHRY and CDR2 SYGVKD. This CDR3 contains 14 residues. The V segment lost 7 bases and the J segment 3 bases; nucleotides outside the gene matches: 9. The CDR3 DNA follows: TGTGCCATCAAGGCGCCCGGACAGGTCTACGAGCAGTACTTC. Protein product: CAIKAPGQVYEQYF.

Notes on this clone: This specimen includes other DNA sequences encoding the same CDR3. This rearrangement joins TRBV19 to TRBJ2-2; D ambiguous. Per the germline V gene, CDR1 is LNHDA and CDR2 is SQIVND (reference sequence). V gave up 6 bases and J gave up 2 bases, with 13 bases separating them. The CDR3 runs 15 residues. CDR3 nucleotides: TGTGCCAGTAGCAACAACCGTGATAACACCGGGGAGCTGTTTTTT. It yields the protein CASSNNRDNTGELFF.

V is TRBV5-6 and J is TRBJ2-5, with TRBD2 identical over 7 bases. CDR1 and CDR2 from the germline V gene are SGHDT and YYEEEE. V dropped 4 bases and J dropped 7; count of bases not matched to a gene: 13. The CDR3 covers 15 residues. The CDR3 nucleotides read TGTGCCAGCAGCCTCCTAGCGGCCGGCGGGGCGACCCAGTACTTC. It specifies CASSLLAAGGATQYF. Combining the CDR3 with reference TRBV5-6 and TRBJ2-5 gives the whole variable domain DAGVTQSPTHLIKTRGQQVTLRCSPKSGHDTVSWYQQALGQGPQFIFQYYEEEERQRGNFPDRFSGHQFPNYSSELNVNALLLGDSALYLCASSLLAAGGATQYFGPGTRLLVL.

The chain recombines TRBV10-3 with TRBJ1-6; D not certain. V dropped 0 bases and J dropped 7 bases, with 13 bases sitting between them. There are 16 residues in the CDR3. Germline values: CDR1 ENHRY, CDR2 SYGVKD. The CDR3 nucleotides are TGTGCCATCAGTGAGTCCTCGGGAGGCATAAATTCACCCCTCCACTTT. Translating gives CAISESSGGINSPLHF.

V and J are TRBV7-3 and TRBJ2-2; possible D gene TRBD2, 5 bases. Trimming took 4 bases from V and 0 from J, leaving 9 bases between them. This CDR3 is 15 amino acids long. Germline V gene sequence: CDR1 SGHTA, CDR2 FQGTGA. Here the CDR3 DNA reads TGTGCCAGCAGCTCGGGAACAGCGAACACCGGGGAGCTGTTTTTT. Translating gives CASSSGTANTGELFF.

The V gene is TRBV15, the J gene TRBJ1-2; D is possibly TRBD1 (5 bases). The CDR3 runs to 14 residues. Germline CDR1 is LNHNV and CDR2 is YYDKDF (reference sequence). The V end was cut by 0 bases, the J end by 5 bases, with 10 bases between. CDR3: CATSRDGEGYGYTF. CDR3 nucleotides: TGTGCCACCAGCAGAGATGGGGAGGGGTATGGCTACACCTTC.

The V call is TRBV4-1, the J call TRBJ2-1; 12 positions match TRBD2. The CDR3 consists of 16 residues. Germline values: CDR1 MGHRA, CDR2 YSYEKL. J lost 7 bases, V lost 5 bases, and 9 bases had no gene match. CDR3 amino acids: CASSASLAGGRNEQFF. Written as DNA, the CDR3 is TGCGCCAGCAGCGCTTCACTAGCGGGGGGACGGAATGAGCAGTTCTTC.

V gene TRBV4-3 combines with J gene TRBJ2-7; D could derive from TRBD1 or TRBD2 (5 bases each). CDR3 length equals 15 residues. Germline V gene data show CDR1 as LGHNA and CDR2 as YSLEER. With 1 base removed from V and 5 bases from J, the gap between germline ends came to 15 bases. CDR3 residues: CASSQAETGPDEQYF. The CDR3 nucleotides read TGCGCCAGCAGCCAAGCAGAAACGGGGCCTGACGAGCAGTACTTC.

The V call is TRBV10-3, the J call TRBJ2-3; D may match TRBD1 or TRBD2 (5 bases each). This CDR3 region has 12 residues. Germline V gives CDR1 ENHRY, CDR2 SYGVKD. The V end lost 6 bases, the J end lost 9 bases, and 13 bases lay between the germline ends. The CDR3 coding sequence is TGTGCCATCAGCAAGGAGGCAGGGACGCAGTATTTT. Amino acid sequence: CAISKEAGTQYF.

The CDR3 nucleotides read TGTGCCAGCAGTCCCCCGGGAGCGGGAGGAAATGAGCAGTTCTTC. Encoded protein: CASSPPGAGGNEQFF. The chain employs TRBV28 and TRBJ2-1, with TRBD2 matching 9 bases. The CDR3 is 15 residues long. The germline CDR1 and CDR2 sequences are MDHEN and SYDVKM. Losses at the gene ends were 5 bases for V and 7 bases for J; bases not matched to a gene: 9.

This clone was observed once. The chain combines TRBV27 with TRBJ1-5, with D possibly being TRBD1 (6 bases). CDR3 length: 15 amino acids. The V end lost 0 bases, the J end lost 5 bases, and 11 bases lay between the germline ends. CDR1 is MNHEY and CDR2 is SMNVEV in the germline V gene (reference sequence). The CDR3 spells CASSLSRGDHQPQHF. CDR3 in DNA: TGTGCCAGCAGTTTATCGAGGGGGGATCATCAGCCCCAGCATTTT.

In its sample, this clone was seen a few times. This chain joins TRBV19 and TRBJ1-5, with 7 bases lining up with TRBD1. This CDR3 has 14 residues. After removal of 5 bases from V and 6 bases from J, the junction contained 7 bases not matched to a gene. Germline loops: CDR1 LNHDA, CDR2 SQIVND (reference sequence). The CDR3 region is CASSVDREVQPQHF. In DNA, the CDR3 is TGTGCCAGTAGTGTCGACAGGGAGGTTCAGCCCCAGCATTTT. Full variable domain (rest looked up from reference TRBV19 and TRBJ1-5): DGGITQSPKYLFRKEGQNVTLSCEQNLNHDAMYWYRQDPGQGLRLIYYSQIVNDFQKGDIAEGYSVSREKKESFPLTVTSAQKNPTAFYLCASSVDREVQPQHFGDGTRLSIL.

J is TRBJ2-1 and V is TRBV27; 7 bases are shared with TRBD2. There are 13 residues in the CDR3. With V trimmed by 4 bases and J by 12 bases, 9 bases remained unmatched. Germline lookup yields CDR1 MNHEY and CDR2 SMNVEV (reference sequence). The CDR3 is CASSSLAVFGQFF. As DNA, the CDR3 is TGTGCCAGCAGTTCTCTAGCGGTTTTTGGGCAGTTCTTC.

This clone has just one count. The CDR3, as DNA: TGTGCCAGTAGTATCCGGGAGAGGGCAGATACGCAGTATTTT. As protein: CASSIRERADTQYF. This chain links TRBV19 with TRBJ2-3; possible D gene TRBD2, 6 bases. The CDR3 spans 14 residues. V was pared by 3 bases and J by 4 bases, with 11 bases between. Germline V gene data show CDR1 as LNHDA and CDR2 as SQIVND (reference sequence).

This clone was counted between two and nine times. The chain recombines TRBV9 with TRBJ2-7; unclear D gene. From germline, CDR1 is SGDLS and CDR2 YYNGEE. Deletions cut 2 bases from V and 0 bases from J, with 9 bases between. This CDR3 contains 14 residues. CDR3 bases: TGTGCCAGCAGCGTTACTATCCACTCCTACGAGCAGTACTTC. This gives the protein CASSVTIHSYEQYF.

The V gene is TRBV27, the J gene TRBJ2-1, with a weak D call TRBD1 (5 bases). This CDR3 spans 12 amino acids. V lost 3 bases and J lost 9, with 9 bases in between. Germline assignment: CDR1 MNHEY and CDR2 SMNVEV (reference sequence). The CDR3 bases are TGTGCCAGCAGTTTGGGAAGGGGTGAGCAGTTCTTC. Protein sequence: CASSLGRGEQFF.

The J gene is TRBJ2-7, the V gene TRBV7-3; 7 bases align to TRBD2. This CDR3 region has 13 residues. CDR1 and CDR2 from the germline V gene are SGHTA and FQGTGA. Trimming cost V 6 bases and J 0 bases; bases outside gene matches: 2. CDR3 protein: CASSPSGSYEQYF. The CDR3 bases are TGTGCCAGCAGTCCTAGCGGCTCCTACGAGCAGTACTTC.

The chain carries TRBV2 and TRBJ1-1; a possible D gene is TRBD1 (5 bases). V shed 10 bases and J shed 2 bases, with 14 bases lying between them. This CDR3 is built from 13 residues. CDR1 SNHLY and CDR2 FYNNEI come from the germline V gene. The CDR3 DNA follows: TGTGCCACAACAGGACTTCTTAACACTGAAGCTTTCTTT. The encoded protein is CATTGLLNTEAFF.

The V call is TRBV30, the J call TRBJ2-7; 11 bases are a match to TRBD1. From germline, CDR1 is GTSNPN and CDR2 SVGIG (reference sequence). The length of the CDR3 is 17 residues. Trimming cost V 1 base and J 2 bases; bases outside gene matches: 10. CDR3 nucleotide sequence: TGTGCCTGGAGTGGGGTCTCCGGGACAGGGGGTCCCTACGAGCAGTACTTC. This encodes CAWSGVSGTGGPYEQYF. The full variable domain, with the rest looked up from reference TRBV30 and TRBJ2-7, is SQTIHQWPATLVQPVGSPLSLECTVEGTSNPNLYWYRQAAGRGLQLLFYSVGIGQISSEVPQNLSASRPQDRQFILSSKKLLLSDSGFYLCAWSGVSGTGGPYEQYFGPGTRLTVT.

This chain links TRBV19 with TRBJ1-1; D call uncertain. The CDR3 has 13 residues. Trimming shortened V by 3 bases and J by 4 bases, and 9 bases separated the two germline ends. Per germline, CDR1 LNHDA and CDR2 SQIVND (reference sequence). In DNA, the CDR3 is TGTGCCAGTAGTATTCAGGCCGGCACTGAAGCTTTCTTT. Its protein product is CASSIQAGTEAFF.

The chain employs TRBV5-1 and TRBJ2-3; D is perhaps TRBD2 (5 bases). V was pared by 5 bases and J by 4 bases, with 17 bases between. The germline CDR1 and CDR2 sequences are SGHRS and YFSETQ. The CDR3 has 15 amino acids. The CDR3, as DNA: TGCGCCAGCAGGAAGAGCGGTTCAGAGGCAGATACGCAGTATTTT. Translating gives CASRKSGSEADTQYF. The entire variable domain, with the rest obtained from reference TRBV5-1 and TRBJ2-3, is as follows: KAGVTQTPRYLIKTRGQQVTLSCSPISGHRSVSWYQQTPGQGLQFLFEYFSETQRNKGNFPGRFSGRQFSNSRSEMNVSTLELGDSALYLCASRKSGSEADTQYFGPGTRLTVL.

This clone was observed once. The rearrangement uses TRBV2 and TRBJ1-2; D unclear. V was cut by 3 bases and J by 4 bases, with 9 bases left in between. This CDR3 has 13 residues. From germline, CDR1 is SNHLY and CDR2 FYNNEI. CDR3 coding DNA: TGTGCCAGCAGTGAGGACGTTACCTATGGCTACACCTTC. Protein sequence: CASSEDVTYGYTF. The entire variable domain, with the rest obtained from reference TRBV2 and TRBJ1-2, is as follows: EPEVTQTPSHQVTQMGQEVILRCVPISNHLYFYWYRQILGQKVEFLVSFYNNEISEKSEIFDDQFSVERPDGSNFTLKIRSTKLEDSAMYFCASSEDVTYGYTFGSGTRLTVV.

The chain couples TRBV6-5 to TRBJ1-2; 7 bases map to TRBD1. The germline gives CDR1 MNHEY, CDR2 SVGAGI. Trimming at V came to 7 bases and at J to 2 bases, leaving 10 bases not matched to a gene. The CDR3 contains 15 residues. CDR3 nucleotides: TGTGCCAGCAACGACCCGGGACAGTTCAACTATGGCTACACCTTC. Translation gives CASNDPGQFNYGYTF.

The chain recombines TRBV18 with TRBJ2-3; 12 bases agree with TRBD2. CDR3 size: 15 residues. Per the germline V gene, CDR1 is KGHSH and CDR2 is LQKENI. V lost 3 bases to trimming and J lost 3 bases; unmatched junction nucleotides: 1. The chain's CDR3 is CASSPGTSGTDTQYF. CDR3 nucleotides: TGTGCCAGCTCACCCGGGACTAGCGGGACAGATACGCAGTATTTT.

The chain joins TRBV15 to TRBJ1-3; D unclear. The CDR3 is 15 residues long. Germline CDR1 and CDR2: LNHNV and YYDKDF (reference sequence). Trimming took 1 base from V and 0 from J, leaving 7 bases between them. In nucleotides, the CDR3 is TGTGCCACCAGCAGAGCGGGGATCTCTGGAAACACCATATATTTT. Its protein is CATSRAGISGNTIYF. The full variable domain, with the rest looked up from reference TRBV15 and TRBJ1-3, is DAMVIQNPRYQVTQFGKPVTLSCSQTLNHNVMYWYQQKSSQAPKLLFHYYDKDFNNEADTPDNFQSRRPNTSFCFLDIRSPGLGDTAMYLCATSRAGISGNTIYFGEGSWLTVV.

The CDR3 loop is CASRQGSLSNQPQHF. The CDR3 DNA reads TGTGCCAGCCGACAGGGATCTCTTAGCAATCAGCCCCAGCATTTT. The rearrangement joins TRBV6-1 to TRBJ1-5, with 7 bases that match TRBD1. From germline, CDR1 is MNHNS and CDR2 SASEGT. Losses at the gene ends were 8 bases for V and 0 bases for J; bases not matched to a gene: 7. CDR3 size: 15 residues.

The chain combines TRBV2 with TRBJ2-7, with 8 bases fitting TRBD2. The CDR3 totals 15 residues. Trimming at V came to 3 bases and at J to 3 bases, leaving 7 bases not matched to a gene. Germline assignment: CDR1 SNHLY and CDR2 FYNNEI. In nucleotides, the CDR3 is TGTGCCAGCAGTGAGGGCGCGGGGGGATTCTACGAGCAGTACTTC. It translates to CASSEGAGGFYEQYF.